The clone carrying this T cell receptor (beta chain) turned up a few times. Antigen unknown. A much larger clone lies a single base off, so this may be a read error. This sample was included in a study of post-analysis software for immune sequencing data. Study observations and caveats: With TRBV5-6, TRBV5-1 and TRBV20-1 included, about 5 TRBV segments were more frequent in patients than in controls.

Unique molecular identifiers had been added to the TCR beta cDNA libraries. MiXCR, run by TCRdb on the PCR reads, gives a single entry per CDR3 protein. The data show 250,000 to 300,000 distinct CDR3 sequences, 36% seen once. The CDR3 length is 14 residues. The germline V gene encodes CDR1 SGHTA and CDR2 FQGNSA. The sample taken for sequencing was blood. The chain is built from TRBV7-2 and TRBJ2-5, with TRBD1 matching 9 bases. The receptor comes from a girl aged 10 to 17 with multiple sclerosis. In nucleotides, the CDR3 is TGTGCCAGCAACTTAGGGACAGGGATGGAGACCCAGTACTTC. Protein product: CASNLGTGMETQYF.